This T cell receptor beta chain was captured by sequencing in a study of early T cells in non-severe SARS-CoV-2 infection. In the study overall: RNA in bulk from unsorted whole blood was sequenced, and chains were unpaired.

Individually, cDNA molecules had unique molecular identifiers attached to them. Via MiXCR, TCRdb re-called the 5' RACE reads, giving one row per CDR3 protein. The sample has 55,000 to 65,000 distinct CDR3 sequences; over 7.5% are singletons. The trim removed 6 bases at V and 5 bases at J, leaving 4 bases unmatched. The CDR3 consists of 14 residues. This clonotype occurred many times. Its antigen is undetermined. Study results and caveats: VDJdb-based matching was biased toward anti-spike CD8 responses and missed private and CD4 specificities.

This receptor was taken from an adult who was a healthcare worker with PCR-confirmed SARS-CoV-2 infection or an uninfected control (not recorded which). The material sequenced was whole blood. The chain combines TRBV12-3 or TRBV12-4 with TRBJ2-2; 9 nucleotides line up with TRBD1. The CDR3 bases are TGTGCCAGCAGAAGACAGGGGGAAACCGGGGAGCTGTTTTTT. It translates to CASRRQGETGELFF.